These 24 T cell receptor beta chains share one sample of origin, sequenced in a study of CD8 T cells in Susac syndrome. It was with random hexamers that 0.5 to 1 ug RNA was reverse transcribed. A single record per CDR3 protein comes from TCRdb applying MiXCR to the immunoSEQ multiplex PCR reads. Found here are 130,000 or so distinct CDR3 sequences, roughly 80% of them singletons; the top ten hold around 0.51%. Material for sequencing was CD8+ T cells from PBMCs. Every receptor here comes from a human donor with multiple sclerosis.

The chain links TRBV5-1 to TRBJ2-7, with a weak D call TRBD2 (6 bases). The germline V and J ends were trimmed by 1 base and 1 base, with 12 bases remaining between them. Germline loops: CDR1 SGHRS, CDR2 YFSETQ. The CDR3 has 15 residues. The chain's CDR3 is CASSLPGDLSYEQYF. CDR3 nucleotides: TGCGCCAGCAGCTTGCCGGGAGACCTTTCCTACGAGCAGTACTTC.

This chain connects TRBV28 to TRBJ1-5; 11 bases fit TRBD1. Germline-derived CDR1 and CDR2 are MDHEN and SYDVKM. This CDR3 is 16 amino acids long. V shed 5 bases, J shed 6 bases, and the junction held 9 bases outside the gene matches. The CDR3 bases are TGTGCCAGCAGTCCCCGAGGGACAGGGGGAACTCAGCCCCAGCATTTT. Translating gives CASSPRGTGGTQPQHF.

The genes are TRBV11-2 and TRBJ2-1; 9 positions match TRBD2. Germline V gene sequence: CDR1 SGHAT, CDR2 FQNNGV. V lost 7 bases and J lost 1; bases outside the gene matches: 5. The CDR3 sequence is 15 residues long. For the CDR3, the DNA is TGTGCCAGCACCCATAGCGGGAGATCCTACAATGAGCAGTTCTTC. It codes for CASTHSGRSYNEQFF.

The gene calls are TRBV20-1 and TRBJ2-1, with D possibly matching TRBD2 (5 bases). V was shortened by 5 bases and J by 8 bases, with 16 bases between the two germline ends. The CDR3 is 13 amino acids. Germline V gene sequence: CDR1 DFQATT, CDR2 SNEGSKA (reference sequence). The CDR3 nucleotides read TGCAGTGCTCCCACTTCACTAGTCGATGAGCAGTTCTTC. It translates to CSAPTSLVDEQFF.

The CDR3 nucleotides are TGTGCCACCAGTGATTACCAAGAGACCCAGTACTTC. It codes for CATSDYQETQYF. The chain has TRBV24-1 and TRBJ2-5; D is unclear. The germline V gene encodes CDR1 KGHDR and CDR2 SFDVKD. The CDR3 covers 12 residues. V lost 2 bases, J lost 0 bases, and 0 bases lay in between.

The chain carries TRBV7-9 and TRBJ2-7; the D call may be TRBD1 or TRBD2 (5 bases each). There are 17 residues in the CDR3. V was shortened by 0 bases and J by 3 bases, with 18 bases between the two germline ends. Germline CDR1 is SEHNR and CDR2 is FQNEAQ (reference sequence). The CDR3 coding sequence is TGTGCCAGCAGCTTAGCGGGGGTCCCGGAGAAGGTCTACGAGCAGTACTTC. It is translated as CASSLAGVPEKVYEQYF.

This chain uses TRBV5-1 with TRBJ1-1; no firm D call. CDR1 and CDR2 from the germline V gene are SGHRS and YFSETQ. Trimming left V 0 bases short and J 6 bases short, with 9 bases between. This CDR3 is built from 13 residues. This CDR3 is CASSLAGPPEAFF. As DNA, the CDR3 is TGCGCCAGCAGCTTGGCAGGTCCTCCTGAAGCTTTCTTT.

V and J are TRBV12-3 or TRBV12-4 and TRBJ1-4, with D maybe TRBD1 (5 bases). The CDR3 has 14 residues. The V and J ends lost 0 bases and 7 bases respectively, with 9 bases between them. This CDR3 reads CASSLAGGGEKLFF. DNA for the CDR3: TGTGCCAGCAGTTTAGCGGGGGGGGGTGAAAAACTGTTTTTT.

CDR3 sequence (DNA): TGCAGTGCTAGAGATGGGGCAGGGCTGAACACTGAAGCTTTCTTT. Translating gives CSARDGAGLNTEAFF. The rearrangement joins TRBV20-1 to TRBJ1-1; perhaps TRBD1 as D (5 bases). Trimming left V 0 bases short and J 0 bases short, with 11 bases between. Germline V lookup: CDR1 DFQATT, CDR2 SNEGSKA (reference sequence). This CDR3 region has 15 residues.

This clonotype was counted a few times. This chain uses TRBV6-1 with TRBJ2-7; a possible D gene is TRBD2 (5 bases). The CDR3 contains 12 residues. Germline assignment: CDR1 MNHNS and CDR2 SASEGT. V gave up 6 bases and J gave up 6 bases, with 12 bases separating them. The CDR3 is CASRVGDGEQYV. The CDR3 DNA sequence: TGTGCCAGCAGGGTGGGAGATGGCGAGCAGTACGTC.

This chain uses TRBV7-9 with TRBJ2-2; the D is unclear. The CDR3 runs to 15 residues. Per germline, CDR1 SEHNR and CDR2 FQNEAQ (reference sequence). The V and J ends lost 2 bases and 4 bases respectively, with 11 bases between them. The CDR3 nucleotides read TGTGCCAGCAGCTTATCAAGGGCGGTCACCGGGGAGCTGTTTTTT. This translates into CASSLSRAVTGELFF.

The chain is built from TRBV11-3 and TRBJ2-1; 8 bases fit TRBD2. V lost 4 bases, J lost 3 bases, and 5 bases stayed unmatched. The germline CDR1 and CDR2 sequences are SGHNT and YENEEA. The CDR3 loop spans 15 amino acids. CDR3 in amino acids: CASSSGGESYNEQFF. Written as DNA, the CDR3 is TGTGCCAGCAGCTCGGGAGGGGAGAGCTACAATGAGCAGTTCTTC. Drawing the rest from reference TRBV11-3 and TRBJ2-1, the complete variable domain is EAGVVQSPRYKIIEKKQPVAFWCNPISGHNTLYWYLQNLGQGPELLIRYENEEAVDDSQLPKDRFSAERLKGVDSTLKIQPAELGDSAVYLCASSSGGESYNEQFFGPGTRLTVL.

The chain carries TRBV7-9 and TRBJ2-2, with 12 bases that match TRBD2. The CDR3 loop spans 15 amino acids. Trimming cost V 8 bases and J 6 bases; bases outside gene matches: 7. Germline V gene lookup returns CDR1 SEHNR and CDR2 FQNEAQ (reference sequence). The CDR3 DNA reads as TGTGCCAGCCTCCTGACTAGCGGGAGACCCGGGGAGCTGTTTTTT. Translated: CASLLTSGRPGELFF.

V and J are TRBV3-1 and TRBJ1-5; D may be TRBD1 (6 bases). Trimming pared 4 bases from V and 5 bases from J, leaving 15 bases between. Germline CDR1 LGHDT, CDR2 YNNKEL (reference sequence). The CDR3 runs 15 residues. The CDR3 bases are TGTGCCAGCAGCCGAGGGGGGGCCGTCGATCAGCCCCAGCATTTT. This codes for CASSRGGAVDQPQHF.

The chain links TRBV20-1 to TRBJ2-7, with no clear D. Germline loops: CDR1 DFQATT, CDR2 SNEGSKA (reference sequence). The ends were cut back, 5 bases at V and 0 bases at J, with 14 bases in the middle. This CDR3 is built from 14 residues. The CDR3: CSAWRRESSYEQYF. The CDR3 DNA follows: TGCAGTGCTTGGCGCAGAGAAAGCTCCTACGAGCAGTACTTC.

The rearrangement links TRBV21-1 to TRBJ2-5; no check of the table's D call, TRBD1, against the DNA was made. TRBV21-1 is assigned pseudogene status. This CDR3 comprises 16 residues. The CDR3 DNA follows: TGTGCCAGCAGCAAAAACCAGACAGGGGAAGGAGAGACCCAGTACTTC. Translating gives CASSKNQTGEGETQYF.

Here the CDR3 DNA reads TGTGCCAGCAGCTTGACTCTCCTAGCGGGAGGATCCTACAATGAGCAGTTCTTC. Protein sequence: CASSLTLLAGGSYNEQFF. The rearrangement links TRBV7-3 to TRBJ2-1; TRBD2 matches 11 bases. The CDR3 loop spans 18 amino acids. The germline gives CDR1 SGHTA, CDR2 FQGTGA. V shed 3 bases, J shed 1 base, and the junction held 8 bases outside the gene matches.

The chain combines TRBV2 with TRBJ2-7, with TRBD2 matching 11 bases. Trimming cost V 5 bases and J 4 bases; bases outside gene matches: 4. Germline V gene sequence: CDR1 SNHLY, CDR2 FYNNEI. The CDR3 spans 14 residues. The CDR3 DNA sequence: TGTGCCAGCAGTCCGGGACTAGCGGAGTACGAGCAGTACGTC. Its protein is CASSPGLAEYEQYV.

The rearrangement uses TRBV27 and TRBJ2-7; TRBD1 matches 8 bases. V lost 2 bases, J lost 10 bases, and 10 bases stayed unmatched. CDR1 is MNHEY, CDR2 SMNVEV, per germline (reference sequence). The CDR3 runs 14 residues. The DNA of the CDR3 is TGTGCCAGCAGTTTACCAGACAGGGGAGAGGTCCAGTACTTC. Encoded protein: CASSLPDRGEVQYF.

This chain's CDR3 is CASRDTLNTEAFF. The DNA for the CDR3 is TGTGCCAGCAGGGACACACTGAACACTGAAGCTTTCTTT. V and J are TRBV12-3 or TRBV12-4 and TRBJ1-1; tentatively, D is TRBD1 (5 bases). The CDR3 consists of 13 residues. Trimming stripped 6 bases from V and 0 bases from J, with 8 bases between.

This chain links TRBV27 with TRBJ2-1; a possible D gene is TRBD1 (5 bases). CDR3 size: 14 residues. The V and J ends lost 3 bases and 8 bases respectively, with 14 bases between them. Germline V gene lookup returns CDR1 MNHEY and CDR2 SMNVEV (reference sequence). The CDR3 reads CASSFIQGYDEQFF. CDR3 in DNA: TGTGCCAGCAGTTTTATCCAGGGATACGATGAGCAGTTCTTC.

The chain links TRBV30 to TRBJ1-1, with TRBD1 as a possible D gene (6 bases). Trimming removed 8 bases at V and 5 bases at J, with 12 bases between. CDR1 and CDR2 (germline): GTSNPN, SVGIG (reference sequence). The CDR3 consists of 11 residues. Here the CDR3 DNA reads TGTGCCAGCGAGGGGGGGACTGAAGCTTTCTTT. Its protein product is CASEGGTEAFF.

This clonotype came up a few times. V is TRBV7-8 and J is TRBJ1-1; D gene uncertain. Per germline, CDR1 SGHVS and CDR2 FQNEAQ. The V end lost 4 bases, the J end lost 2 bases, and 8 bases lay between the germline ends. The CDR3 extends over 13 amino acids. The CDR3 coding sequence is TGTGCCAGCAGCTCAGGCCGCAACACTGAAGCTTTCTTT. Protein product: CASSSGRNTEAFF.

The rearrangement links TRBV12-3 or TRBV12-4 to TRBJ1-5; TRBD1 might be the D (6 bases). The V end lost 2 bases, the J end lost 2 bases, and 22 bases lay between the germline ends. The CDR3 is 19 amino acids. CDR3 protein: CASSLSGREGGRGNQPQHF. The CDR3 DNA sequence: TGTGCCAGCAGTTTATCGGGTCGGGAGGGGGGACGGGGCAATCAGCCCCAGCATTTT.